A selection of T cell receptor beta chains follows, all from one sample in a study of T cells after posttransplantation cyclophosphamide. The table came from immunoSEQ multiplex PCR; TCRdb's copy has only in-frame clones and leaves some out. The sample has 45,000 or so clones; roughly nine tenths are singletons. The sample comprised PBMCs. Receptor source: a woman in her forties or fifties in good health and a related stem cell transplant donor. Both conserved end residues are part of each CDR3. The order of the fields is V gene, D gene, J gene, clone size, CDR3 protein, CDR3 DNA. D genes are given only for firm matches. Clone size, where shown, is once, few, many, or a class for clones that have expanded.

V: TRBV5-4
D: -
J: TRBJ1-1
size: -
CDR3: CASSLGTENTEAFF
DNA: TGTGCCAGCAGCTTGGGTACAGAGAACACTGAAGCTTTCTTT

V: TRBV5-4
D: TRBD2
J: TRBJ2-3
size: -
CDR3: CASSRGLAGGTDTQYF
DNA: TGTGCCAGCAGCCGAGGACTAGCGGGAGGGACAGATACGCAGTATTTT

V: TRBV6-1
D: -
J: TRBJ2-5
size: -
CDR3: CASSENGELGVDQYF
DNA: TGTGCCAGCAGTGAAAATGGGGAGCTCGGGGTGGACCAGTACTTC

V: TRBV15
D: -
J: TRBJ1-5
size: -
CDR3: CATSSDGQFNQPQHF
DNA: TGTGCCACCAGCAGCGATGGACAGTTCAATCAGCCCCAGCATTTT

V: TRBV29-1
D: -
J: TRBJ1-1
size: -
CDR3: CSVSQIEAFF
DNA: TGCAGCGTTTCACAGATTGAAGCTTTCTTT

V: TRBV7-3
D: TRBD2
J: TRBJ2-1
size: -
CDR3: CASSLTSGSSNEQFF
DNA: TGTGCCAGCAGCTTGACTAGCGGGAGTTCCAATGAGCAGTTCTTC

V: TRBV6-6
D: TRBD1
J: TRBJ1-2
size: -
CDR3: CASSYSGTDSYGYTF
DNA: TGTGCCAGCAGTTACTCAGGGACAGATTCCTATGGCTACACCTTC

V: TRBV5-1
D: -
J: TRBJ2-1
size: -
CDR3: CASSRGNEQFF
DNA: TGCGCCAGCAGCAGGGGAAATGAGCAGTTCTTC

V: TRBV28
D: TRBD1
J: TRBJ2-7
size: -
CDR3: CASIDDRGRLLSEQYF
DNA: TGTGCCAGCATTGATGACAGGGGGCGCCTGTTAAGCGAGCAGTACTTC

V: TRBV14
D: TRBD1
J: TRBJ1-6
size: -
CDR3: CASSQGATGWPPLHF
DNA: TGTGCCAGCAGCCAAGGCGCGACAGGGTGGCCACCCCTCCACTTT

V: TRBV5-5
D: -
J: TRBJ1-5
size: -
CDR3: CASSLGVRGSNQPQHF
DNA: TGTGCCAGCAGCTTGGGGGTTAGGGGTAGCAATCAGCCCCAGCATTTT

V: TRBV11-2
D: -
J: TRBJ2-4
size: -
CDR3: CASSLNRVSVNIQYF
DNA: TGTGCCAGCAGCTTAAACAGGGTCTCGGTGAACATTCAGTACTTC

V: TRBV15
D: TRBD1
J: TRBJ1-4
size: once
CDR3: CATSREQGNEKLFF
DNA: TGTGCCACCAGCAGAGAACAGGGGAATGAAAAACTGTTTTTT

V: TRBV28
D: TRBD2
J: TRBJ2-3
size: -
CDR3: CASSIGLAGDLSVDTQYF
DNA: TGTGCCAGCTCTATCGGACTAGCGGGAGATTTGAGTGTAGATACGCAGTATTTT

V: TRBV6-5
D: -
J: TRBJ1-2
size: -
CDR3: CASSYAQDGYTF
DNA: TGTGCCAGCAGTTACGCGCAGGATGGCTACACCTTC

V: TRBV5-6
D: -
J: TRBJ2-4
size: -
CDR3: CASSLGAGQKYF
DNA: TGTGCCAGCAGCTTGGGGGCAGGACAGAAGTACTTC

V: TRBV6-1
D: TRBD1
J: TRBJ1-4
size: -
CDR3: CASSELTGSVNEKLFF
DNA: TGTGCCAGCAGTGAACTGACAGGGAGTGTTAATGAAAAACTGTTTTTT

V: TRBV2
D: TRBD1
J: TRBJ2-5
size: once
CDR3: CASRPGQGSETQYF
DNA: TGTGCCAGCAGGCCGGGACAGGGGTCAGAGACCCAGTACTTC

V: TRBV27
D: -
J: TRBJ1-2
size: -
CDR3: CASSLLEGYGYTF
DNA: TGTGCCAGCAGTTTGTTGGAGGGCTATGGCTACACCTTC

V: TRBV11-2
D: -
J: TRBJ1-5
size: -
CDR3: CASAWTVDQPQHF
DNA: TGTGCCAGCGCCTGGACAGTTGATCAGCCCCAGCATTTT

V: TRBV7-8
D: TRBD1
J: TRBJ1-1
size: -
CDR3: CASSRTGTGGREAFF
DNA: TGTGCCAGCAGCCGTACCGGGACAGGGGGGAGGGAAGCTTTCTTT

V: TRBV7-9
D: -
J: TRBJ2-7
size: once
CDR3: CASSGRLGPHYEQYF
DNA: TGTGCCAGCAGCGGAAGACTAGGACCACACTACGAGCAGTACTTC

V: TRBV10-1
D: TRBD1
J: TRBJ2-7
size: few
CDR3: CASSPSRQGRNEQYF
DNA: TGCGCCAGCAGTCCCTCCCGACAGGGGAGAAACGAGCAGTACTTC

V: TRBV19
D: TRBD2
J: TRBJ2-2
size: -
CDR3: CASSISLAGAAGELFF
DNA: TGTGCCAGTAGTATATCCCTAGCGGGGGCCGCCGGGGAGCTGTTTTTT

V: TRBV4-2
D: TRBD1
J: TRBJ2-1
size: -
CDR3: CASSPRDSNNEQFF
DNA: TGTGCCAGCAGCCCCCGGGACAGCAACAATGAGCAGTTCTTC

V: TRBV10-3
D: -
J: TRBJ2-4
size: -
CDR3: CAISDLPSGLAKNIQYF
DNA: TGTGCCATCAGTGACCTTCCCAGCGGATTAGCCAAAAACATTCAGTACTTC

V: TRBV2
D: TRBD2
J: TRBJ2-2
size: -
CDR3: CASSEIPSGSRGELFF
DNA: TGTGCCAGCAGTGAGATCCCTAGCGGGAGTCGAGGGGAGCTGTTTTTT

V: TRBV19
D: TRBD1
J: TRBJ2-5
size: -
CDR3: CASSGDRGQETQYF
DNA: TGTGCCAGTAGCGGGGACAGGGGGCAAGAGACCCAGTACTTC

V: TRBV11-3
D: TRBD2
J: TRBJ2-5
size: -
CDR3: CASSSGTSGGLTPETQYF
DNA: TGTGCCAGCAGCTCCGGGACTAGCGGGGGGTTAACCCCAGAGACCCAGTACTTC

V: TRBV19
D: -
J: TRBJ2-4
size: -
CDR3: CASSRRAAPGVAKNIQYF
DNA: TGTGCCAGTAGTCGCAGGGCCGCTCCAGGGGTTGCCAAAAACATTCAGTACTTC

V: TRBV18
D: -
J: TRBJ2-5
size: -
CDR3: CASSPQGGQETQYF
DNA: TGTGCCAGCTCACCTCAGGGGGGCCAAGAGACCCAGTACTTC

V: TRBV6-1
D: -
J: TRBJ1-1
size: -
CDR3: CASSEASVTEAFF
DNA: TGTGCCAGCAGTGAAGCATCCGTTACTGAAGCTTTCTTT

V: TRBV5-1
D: TRBD1
J: TRBJ2-1
size: -
CDR3: CASSPDRYNEQFF
DNA: TGCGCCAGCAGCCCGGACAGGTACAATGAGCAGTTCTTC

V: TRBV5-6
D: TRBD2
J: TRBJ2-1
size: -
CDR3: CASSATGLAGFNEQFF
DNA: TGTGCCAGCAGCGCAACGGGACTAGCGGGATTCAATGAGCAGTTCTTC

V: TRBV9
D: TRBD1
J: TRBJ1-3
size: once
CDR3: CASSVANTGGTGNTIYF
DNA: TGTGCCAGCAGCGTCGCAAATACAGGGGGAACTGGAAACACCATATATTTT

V: TRBV7-8
D: -
J: TRBJ2-7
size: -
CDR3: CASSLGTGSREQYF
DNA: TGTGCCAGCAGCTTGGGTACGGGGAGTCGGGAGCAGTACTTC

V: TRBV6-1
D: -
J: TRBJ1-2
size: -
CDR3: CASSEPLGSFYGYTF
DNA: TGTGCCAGCAGTGAACCCCTAGGATCTTTCTATGGCTACACCTTC

V: TRBV19
D: TRBD2
J: TRBJ2-7
size: -
CDR3: CASSIEGSGSYEQYF
DNA: TGTGCCAGTAGTATAGAGGGTAGCGGGAGCTACGAGCAGTACTTC

V: TRBV21-1
D: -
J: TRBJ2-2
size: -
CDR3: CASSSGTGGTGELFF
DNA: TGTGCCAGCAGTTCCGGGACAGGGGGCACCGGGGAGCTGTTTTTT

V: TRBV29-1
D: -
J: TRBJ1-2
size: -
CDR3: CSAPSRGNYGYTF
DNA: TGCAGCGCCCCATCCAGAGGAAACTATGGCTACACCTTC

V: TRBV14
D: -
J: TRBJ2-1
size: once
CDR3: CASSLTLVRVNEQFF
DNA: TGTGCCAGCAGCCTAACCCTGGTGCGGGTCAATGAGCAGTTCTTC

V: TRBV28
D: -
J: TRBJ2-7
size: -
CDR3: CASINRDTYEQYF
DNA: TGTGCCAGCATTAACAGGGACACCTACGAGCAGTACTTC

V: TRBV2
D: TRBD2
J: TRBJ2-1
size: few
CDR3: CASSTGTSGREQFF
DNA: TGTGCCAGCAGTACCGGGACTAGCGGGAGGGAGCAGTTCTTC

V: TRBV27
D: -
J: TRBJ2-7
size: once
CDR3: CASSLSGIQEQYF
DNA: TGTGCCAGCAGTTTGTCAGGAATTCAGGAGCAGTACTTC

V: TRBV15
D: -
J: TRBJ1-5
size: -
CDR3: CATSDGRGQNQPQHF
DNA: TGTGCCACCAGCGATGGACGAGGGCAGAATCAGCCCCAGCATTTT

V: TRBV11-2
D: TRBD1
J: TRBJ2-6
size: -
CDR3: CASRRTGGLTSGANVLTF
DNA: TGTGCCAGCAGACGGACAGGGGGACTGACTTCTGGGGCCAACGTCCTGACTTTC

V: TRBV28
D: -
J: TRBJ2-1
size: -
CDR3: CASSPVGEATYNEQFF
DNA: TGTGCCAGCAGTCCCGTGGGGGAGGCCACCTACAATGAGCAGTTCTTC